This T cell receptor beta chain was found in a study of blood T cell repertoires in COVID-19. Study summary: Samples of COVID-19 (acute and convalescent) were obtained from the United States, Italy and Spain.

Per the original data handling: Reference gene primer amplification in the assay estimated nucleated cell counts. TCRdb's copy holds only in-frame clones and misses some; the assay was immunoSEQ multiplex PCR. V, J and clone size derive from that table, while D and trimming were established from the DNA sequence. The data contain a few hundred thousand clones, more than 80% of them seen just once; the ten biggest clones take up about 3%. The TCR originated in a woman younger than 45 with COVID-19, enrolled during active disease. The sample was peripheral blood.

The CDR3 coding sequence is TGCGCCAGCAGCCCCCAGGGACAAGTCAGCGAGCAGTACTTC. This codes for CASSPQGQVSEQYF. The gene calls are TRBV5-1 and TRBJ2-7, with a tentative D call TRBD1 (6 bases). The CDR3 has 14 residues. The germline V gene has CDR1 SGHRS and CDR2 YFSETQ. The ends were cut back, 4 bases at V and 6 bases at J, with 17 bases in the middle.